This TCR beta chain was identified in a study of T cell responses to AZD1222 COVID-19 vaccine (dated by TCRdb to about 2021). Regarding the research as a whole: AZD1222 recipients given second doses at about 4 weeks or at about 12 weeks were pooled, since spike-specific TCR depth and breadth were not found to differ between the two schedules. A total of under 250 trial participants underwent TCR sequencing, of whom 200 to 220 had received two doses of AZD1222 and about 25 had received two doses of the MenACWY control vaccine. Trial participants were enrolled by age into 18-55, 56-69 and 70-plus year subgroups, with approximately 150, 28 and 58 TCR-sequenced participants respectively. The study at large found these results: Participants were mostly white British and included more females than males, and it was suggested by the authors that clonal diversity may have been underestimated. Reportedly, close to half of the unique spike-specific TCRs recognized epitopes lying outside the regions that are mutated in the B.1.351 and B.1.1.7 variants. Because no day 14 peak-response samples were available, the repertoires could be characterized only after the peak T cell response. A significant rise in spike-specific TCR breadth and depth was observed after two AZD1222 doses relative to day 0 and relative to MenACWY recipients. Conclusions about previously exposed vaccinees are limited because only six or seven AZD1222 recipients were SARS-CoV-2 seropositive at baseline. In the small 56-69-year group, the increase in depth fell short of significance, most likely because of low power. CD4 TCRs associated with the vaccine covered the entire spike protein, and the dominant responses were in regions 160-218 and 743-854.

For this clone: Its antigen is unknown. Base qualities are not at hand, and no much larger clone is one base apart.

The CDR3 regions of human TCRbeta chains were subjected to immunosequencing. For the original study's pipeline: TCRs in the repertoires were matched against a reference library of SARS-CoV-2-specific TCRs that had been generated with the MIRA antigen-specificity platform. Breadth meant the fraction of unique TCRs that were SARS-CoV-2-associated, whereas depth meant the fraction of total T cells that were SARS-CoV-2-associated. Each spike-specific TCR was assigned to its reactive spike region and to a CD4 or CD8 class using the MIRA data. Log10-transformed breadth and depth values were compared by one-way ANOVA with Sidak's multiple comparisons tests. TCRdb re-hosts the immuneACCESS table, in-frame sequences only. Its copies lack some clones; in the studies checked, an unresolved V gene accounts for under half of them, and the cause for the rest is not known. Clonal size and the V and J genes are those of that table, whereas D and trimming came from the DNA. Counted in this sample were about 120,000 clones; roughly 85% of them appeared once. The top ten clones comprise about 3.3% of the sample.

Reading the label with the study, this specimen's time point is: baseline before first vaccination. The vaccinee samples were drawn from two UK trials, COV001 and COV002, one of which was a single-blind randomized controlled phase 2/3 trial testing AZD1222 (ChAdOx1 nCoV-19) in healthy adults. Trial participant PBMC samples were collected at day 0 and day 28 after the second dose for TCRbeta chain sequencing. V was cut back by 2 bases and J by 1 base, leaving a gap of 5 bases between them. CDR1 and CDR2, looked up from the germline V gene, are MNHEY and SVGEGT. Taken from cysteine to phenylalanine, the CDR3 has 13 residues. Just the 39-base CDR3 DNA is kept, in frame starting at base 1.

The source of this sequence is an adult in good health. The sample here was peripheral blood, taken on day 0 of AZD1222 vaccination. The V and J genes are TRBV6-2 or TRBV6-3 and TRBJ1-1, with the identity of the D gene unclear. The DNA sequence is as follows: TGTGCCAGCAGTTACCGGTCGAACACTGAAGCTTTCTTT. Its protein reads: CASSYRSNTEAFF.